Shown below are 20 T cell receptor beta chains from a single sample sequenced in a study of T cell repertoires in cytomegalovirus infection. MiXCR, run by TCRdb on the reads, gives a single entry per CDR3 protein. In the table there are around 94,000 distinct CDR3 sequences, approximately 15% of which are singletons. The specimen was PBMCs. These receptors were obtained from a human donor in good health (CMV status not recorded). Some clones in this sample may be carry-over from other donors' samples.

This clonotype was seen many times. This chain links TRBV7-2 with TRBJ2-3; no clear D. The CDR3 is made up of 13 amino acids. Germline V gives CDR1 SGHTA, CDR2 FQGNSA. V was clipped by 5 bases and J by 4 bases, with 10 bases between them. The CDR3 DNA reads TGTGCCAGCAGCCCCCCGGCGTCAGATACGCAGTATTTT. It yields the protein CASSPPASDTQYF.

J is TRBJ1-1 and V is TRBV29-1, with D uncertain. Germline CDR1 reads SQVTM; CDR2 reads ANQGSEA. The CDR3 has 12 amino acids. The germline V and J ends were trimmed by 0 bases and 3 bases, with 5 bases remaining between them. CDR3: CSVEDGHTEAFF. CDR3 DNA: TGCAGCGTTGAAGACGGTCACACTGAAGCTTTCTTT.

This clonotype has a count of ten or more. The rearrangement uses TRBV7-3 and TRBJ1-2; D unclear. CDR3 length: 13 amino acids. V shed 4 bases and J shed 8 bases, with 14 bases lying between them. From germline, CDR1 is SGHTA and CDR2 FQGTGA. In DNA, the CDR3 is TGTGCCAGCAGCTCAAATCCAGGTTTGGGCTACACCTTC. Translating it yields CASSSNPGLGYTF.

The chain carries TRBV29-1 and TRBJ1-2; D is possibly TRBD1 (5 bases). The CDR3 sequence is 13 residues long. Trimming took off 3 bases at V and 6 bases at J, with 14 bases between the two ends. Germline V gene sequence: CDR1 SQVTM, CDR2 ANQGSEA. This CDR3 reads CSVDSRQRNGYTF. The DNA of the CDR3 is TGCAGCGTTGATTCGCGACAGAGAAATGGCTACACCTTC.

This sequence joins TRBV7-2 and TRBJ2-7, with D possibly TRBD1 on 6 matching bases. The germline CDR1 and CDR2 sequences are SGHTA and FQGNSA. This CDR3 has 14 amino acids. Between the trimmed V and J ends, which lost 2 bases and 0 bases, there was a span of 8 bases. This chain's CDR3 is CASSLTGSSYEQYF. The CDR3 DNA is TGTGCCAGCAGCTTAACAGGGAGCTCCTACGAGCAGTACTTC.

The CDR3 DNA reads TGTGCCAGCAGTTCTGAGCGAACTACCCCCTACAATGAGCAGTTCTTC. Encoded protein: CASSSERTTPYNEQFF. This chain connects TRBV6-5 to TRBJ2-1, with no clear D. The CDR3 consists of 16 residues. The germline CDR1 and CDR2 sequences are MNHEY and SVGAGI. Trimming removed 4 bases at V and 2 bases at J, with 15 bases between.

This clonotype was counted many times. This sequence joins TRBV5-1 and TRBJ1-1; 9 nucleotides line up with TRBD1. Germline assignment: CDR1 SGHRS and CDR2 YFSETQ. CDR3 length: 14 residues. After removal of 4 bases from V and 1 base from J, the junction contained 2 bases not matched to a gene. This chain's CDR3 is CASSPDRGNTEAFF. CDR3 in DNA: TGCGCCAGCAGCCCGGACAGGGGGAACACTGAAGCTTTCTTT.

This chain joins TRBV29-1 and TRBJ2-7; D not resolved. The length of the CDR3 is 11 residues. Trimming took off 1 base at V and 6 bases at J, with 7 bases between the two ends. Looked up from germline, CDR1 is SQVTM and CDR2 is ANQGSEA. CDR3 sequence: CSVEVRGEQYF. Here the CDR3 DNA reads TGCAGCGTTGAAGTAAGAGGCGAGCAGTACTTC.

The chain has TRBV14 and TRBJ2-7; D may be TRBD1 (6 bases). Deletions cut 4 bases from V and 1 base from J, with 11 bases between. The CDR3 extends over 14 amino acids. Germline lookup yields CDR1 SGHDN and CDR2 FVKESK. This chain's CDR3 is CASSPWTVSYEQYF. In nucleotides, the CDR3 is TGTGCCAGCAGCCCTTGGACAGTATCCTACGAGCAGTACTTC.

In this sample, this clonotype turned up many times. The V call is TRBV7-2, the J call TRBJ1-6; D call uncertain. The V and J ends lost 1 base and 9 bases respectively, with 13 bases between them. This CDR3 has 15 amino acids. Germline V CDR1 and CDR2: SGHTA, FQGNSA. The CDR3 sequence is CASSLGLNRVSPLHF. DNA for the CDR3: TGTGCCAGCAGCTTAGGTTTGAATAGGGTTTCACCCCTCCACTTT.

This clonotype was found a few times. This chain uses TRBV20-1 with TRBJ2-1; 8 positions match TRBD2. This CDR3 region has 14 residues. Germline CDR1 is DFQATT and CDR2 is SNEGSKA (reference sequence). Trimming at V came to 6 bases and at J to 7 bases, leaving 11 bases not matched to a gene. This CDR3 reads CSARRPAGVNEQFF. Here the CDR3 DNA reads TGCAGTGCCCGGAGGCCAGCGGGGGTGAATGAGCAGTTCTTC.

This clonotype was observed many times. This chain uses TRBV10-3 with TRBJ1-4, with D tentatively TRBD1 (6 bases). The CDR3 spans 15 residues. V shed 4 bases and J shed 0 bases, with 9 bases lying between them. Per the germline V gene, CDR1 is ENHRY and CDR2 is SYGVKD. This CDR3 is CAISAGATTNEKLFF. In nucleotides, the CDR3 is TGTGCCATCAGTGCGGGGGCGACAACTAATGAAAAACTGTTTTTT.

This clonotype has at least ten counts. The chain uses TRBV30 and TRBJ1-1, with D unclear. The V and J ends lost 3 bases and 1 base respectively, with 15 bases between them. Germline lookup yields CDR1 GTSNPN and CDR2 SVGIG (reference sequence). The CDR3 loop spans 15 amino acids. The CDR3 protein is CAWSYGLVSNTEAFF. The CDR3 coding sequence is TGTGCCTGGAGCTATGGTCTTGTTTCGAACACTGAAGCTTTCTTT.

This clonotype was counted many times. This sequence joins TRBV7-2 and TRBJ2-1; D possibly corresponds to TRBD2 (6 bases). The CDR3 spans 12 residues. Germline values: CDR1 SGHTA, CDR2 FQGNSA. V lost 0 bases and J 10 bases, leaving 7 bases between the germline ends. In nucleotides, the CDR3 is TGTGCCAGCAGCTTAGCGGGAGGAGAGCAGTTCTTC. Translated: CASSLAGGEQFF. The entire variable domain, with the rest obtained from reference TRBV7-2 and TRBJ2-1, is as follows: GAGVSQSPSNKVTEKGKDVELRCDPISGHTALYWYRQSLGQGLEFLIYFQGNSAPDKSGLPSDRFSAERTGGSVSTLTIQRTQQEDSAVYLCASSLAGGEQFFGPGTRLTVL.

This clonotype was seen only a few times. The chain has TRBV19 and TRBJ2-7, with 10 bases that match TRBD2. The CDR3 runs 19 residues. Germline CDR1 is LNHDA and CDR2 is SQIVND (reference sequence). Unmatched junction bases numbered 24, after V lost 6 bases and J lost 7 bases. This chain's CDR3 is CASSPSSWSGGAWNPEQYF. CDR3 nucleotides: TGTGCCAGTAGCCCCTCATCGTGGAGCGGGGGGGCCTGGAATCCTGAGCAGTACTTC.

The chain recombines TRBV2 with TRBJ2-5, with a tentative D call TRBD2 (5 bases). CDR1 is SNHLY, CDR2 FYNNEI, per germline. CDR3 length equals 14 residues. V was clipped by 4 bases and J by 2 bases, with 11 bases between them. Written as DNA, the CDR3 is TGTGCCAGCAGTGTCGGAGGCCTACAAGAGACCCAGTACTTC. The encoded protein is CASSVGGLQETQYF.

CDR3 protein: CASSRGRLNYGYTF. The CDR3 DNA reads TGTGCCAGCAGTCGAGGGAGGCTGAACTATGGCTACACCTTC. V is TRBV3-1 and J is TRBJ1-2, with no clear D. The CDR3 runs to 14 residues. Per germline, CDR1 LGHDT and CDR2 YNNKEL (reference sequence). With 6 bases removed from V and 2 bases from J, the gap between germline ends came to 13 bases.

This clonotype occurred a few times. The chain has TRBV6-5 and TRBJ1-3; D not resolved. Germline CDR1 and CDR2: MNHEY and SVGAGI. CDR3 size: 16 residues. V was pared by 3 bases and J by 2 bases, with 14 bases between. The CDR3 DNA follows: TGTGCCAGCAGTTATCCCCGAGCTGGAACTGGAAACACCATATATTTT. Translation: CASSYPRAGTGNTIYF.

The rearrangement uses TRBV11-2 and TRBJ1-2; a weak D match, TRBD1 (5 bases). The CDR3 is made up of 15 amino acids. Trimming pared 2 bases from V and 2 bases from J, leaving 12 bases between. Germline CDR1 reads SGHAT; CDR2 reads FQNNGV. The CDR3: CASSLIRQWNYGYTF. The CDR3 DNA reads TGTGCCAGCAGCTTAATTCGACAGTGGAACTATGGCTACACCTTC.

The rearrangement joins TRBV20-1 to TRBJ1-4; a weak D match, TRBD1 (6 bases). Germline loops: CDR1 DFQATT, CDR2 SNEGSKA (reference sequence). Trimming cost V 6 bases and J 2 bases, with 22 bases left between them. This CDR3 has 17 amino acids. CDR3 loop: CSAPGGHQFGTNEKLFF. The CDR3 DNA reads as TGCAGTGCCCCCGGGGGGCATCAATTTGGCACTAATGAAAAACTGTTTTTT.